This T cell receptor beta chain was recovered during a study of T-cell reconstitution after alpha-beta-depleted transplantation in children. This clonotype was found many times. V shed 1 base, J shed 9 bases, and the junction held 10 bases outside the gene matches. This CDR3 has 16 residues. Germline CDR1 is SGHTA and CDR2 is FQGTGA. During its preparation, the TCRbeta library received unique molecular identifiers. Each CDR3 protein gets one entry after TCRdb re-called the PCR reads with MiXCR. This sample has roughly 100,000 distinct CDR3 sequences, with approximately 6% found just once. This rearrangement joins TRBV7-3 to TRBJ2-1, with 9 bases identical to TRBD2. The origin of this receptor is a female patient between 2 and 10 years old who had a stem cell transplant for Fanconi anemia, so the T cells may come from the graft donor. The input for sequencing was PBMCs, mostly from graft donor cells, taken 60 days after TCRalphabeta/CD19-depleted stem cell transplant. The CDR3 loop reads CASSLNTAGGPSEQFF. In DNA form, the CDR3 reads TGTGCCAGCAGCTTAAATACGGCGGGGGGGCCGAGTGAGCAGTTCTTC.